Listed here are 21 T cell receptor beta chains from one sample, sequenced in a study of T cell responses to AZD1222 COVID-19 vaccine. Here immunoSEQ multiplex PCR was the method, and the copy in TCRdb shows in-frame clones only, minus some. The sample shows about 120,000 clones, 70% to 90% of them seen only once. The source material was peripheral blood, sampled 28 days after the second AZD1222 dose. The receptors were gathered from an adult who received the AZD1222 COVID-19 vaccine.

Written as DNA, the CDR3 is TGTGCCTGGAGTGCCGGACTAGCGGGAGGGCCAGATACGCAGTATTTT. It codes for CAWSAGLAGGPDTQYF. The chain has TRBV30 and TRBJ2-3; 15 nucleotides match TRBD2. Trimming removed 1 base from V and 4 bases from J; junction bases left unmatched: 3. CDR3 length: 16 residues. Per the germline V gene, CDR1 is GTSNPN and CDR2 is SVGIG (reference sequence).

The chain employs TRBV11-3 and TRBJ1-1; D possibly corresponds to TRBD1 (5 bases). Germline CDR1 and CDR2: SGHNT and YENEEA. The CDR3 covers 15 residues. V lost 0 bases to trimming and J lost 4 bases, with 12 bases between them. CDR3 sequence (DNA): TGTGCCAGCAGCTTAGACGCAGGGTCCGCCACTGAAGCTTTCTTT. Amino acids: CASSLDAGSATEAFF.

The gene calls are TRBV6-6 and TRBJ2-3; 7 bases map to TRBD1. The V and J ends lost 4 bases and 5 bases, in that order; junction bases with no gene match: 3. This CDR3 is 13 amino acids long. Germline V gives CDR1 MNHNY, CDR2 SVGAGI (reference sequence). CDR3 DNA: TGTGCCAGCAGTTGGGCAGGGGGAGATACGCAGTATTTT. Its protein product is CASSWAGGDTQYF.

The chain employs TRBV10-3 and TRBJ1-5, with D perhaps matching TRBD1 (6 bases). The length of the CDR3 is 13 residues. Deletions cut 5 bases from V and 3 bases from J, with 8 bases between. Per germline, CDR1 ENHRY and CDR2 SYGVKD. CDR3 in DNA: TGTGCCATCAGTCGGGACAACAATCAGCCCCAGCATTTT. Translation gives CAISRDNNQPQHF.

J is TRBJ2-6 and V is TRBV7-9; D call uncertain. V was cut by 3 bases and J by 0 bases, with 9 bases left in between. This CDR3 is 16 amino acids long. From germline, CDR1 is SEHNR and CDR2 FQNEAQ (reference sequence). The CDR3 DNA reads TGTGCCAGCAGCTTCCTACGGGTCTCTGGGGCCAACGTCCTGACTTTC. Translation: CASSFLRVSGANVLTF.

In its sample, this clone ranks as medium-sized. This chain joins TRBV5-1 and TRBJ2-1, with 8 bases identical to TRBD2. The germline V gene encodes CDR1 SGHRS and CDR2 YFSETQ. The CDR3 runs 15 residues. The V and J ends lost 4 bases and 3 bases, in that order; junction bases with no gene match: 6. This CDR3 is CASSTRSGVYNEQFF. CDR3 nucleotide sequence: TGCGCCAGCAGCACCCGTAGCGGGGTCTACAATGAGCAGTTCTTC.

The gene calls are TRBV4-2 and TRBJ1-6; the D is unclear. V shed 0 bases and J shed 5 bases, with 8 bases lying between them. The CDR3 runs to 15 residues. CDR1 is LGHNA and CDR2 is YNFKEQ in the germline V gene. The CDR3 DNA is TGTGCCAGCAGCCAAGATAGCGTCAATAATTCACCCCTCCACTTT. Its translation: CASSQDSVNNSPLHF.

There are a few counts of this clone. The chain carries TRBV7-3 and TRBJ2-2, with 7 bases aligning to TRBD2. The germline CDR1 and CDR2 sequences are SGHTA and FQGTGA. This CDR3 spans 15 amino acids. V shed 0 bases and J 3 bases; nucleotides not matched to a gene: 1. The CDR3 DNA is TGTGCCAGCAGCTTAACTAGCGGGTACACCGGGGAGCTGTTTTTT. It codes for CASSLTSGYTGELFF.

The V and J genes are TRBV27 and TRBJ2-3; TRBD1 agrees at 11 bases. CDR3 length: 17 residues. V was pared by 5 bases and J by 2 bases, with 9 bases of the junction left unmatched. Germline V gives CDR1 MNHEY, CDR2 SMNVEV (reference sequence). The CDR3 sequence is CASSPDRGLENTDTQYF. The CDR3 DNA reads as TGTGCCAGCAGTCCGGACAGGGGGCTAGAAAACACAGATACGCAGTATTTT.

V gene TRBV7-2 combines with J gene TRBJ2-1; D is undetermined. Trimming left V 5 bases short and J 2 bases short, with 7 bases between. CDR1 and CDR2 from the germline V gene are SGHTA and FQGNSA. This CDR3 region has 13 residues. CDR3 coding DNA: TGTGCCAGCAGCCTCCCTCCCTACAATGAGCAGTTCTTC. It is translated as CASSLPPYNEQFF.

The CDR3, as DNA: TGTGCCAGCAGTTGGGTACTAGCGGGGACGAGCGAGCAGTACTTC. Encoded protein: CASSWVLAGTSEQYF. The chain joins TRBV2 to TRBJ2-7, with TRBD2 identical over 10 bases. The CDR3 is 15 residues long. CDR1 is SNHLY, CDR2 FYNNEI, per germline. After removal of 5 bases from V and 6 bases from J, the junction contained 10 bases not matched to a gene.

The chain combines TRBV28 with TRBJ1-2; 9 bases match TRBD1. The CDR3 runs to 15 residues. CDR1 and CDR2 (germline): MDHEN, SYDVKM. V was clipped by 4 bases and J by 8 bases; unmatched bases: 11. The CDR3 coding sequence is TGTGCCAGCAGTTCGAGCCACAGGGGGCGCGAGGGCTACACCTTC. It codes for CASSSSHRGREGYTF.

The V and J genes are TRBV12-5 and TRBJ1-1, with 8 positions matching TRBD1. This CDR3 spans 13 amino acids. The ends lost 3 bases at V and 9 bases at J; junction bases unmatched: 6. Germline values: CDR1 LGHNT, CDR2 FRNRAP. This CDR3 is CASGFDRGTQAFF. The CDR3 coding sequence is TGTGCTAGTGGTTTCGACAGGGGAACGCAAGCTTTCTTT.

This clone was recorded once. Additional DNA sequences in this sample encode the identical CDR3. This chain uses TRBV11-3 with TRBJ1-6; TRBD1 might be the D (5 bases). In germline, CDR1 is SGHNT, CDR2 YENEEA. The CDR3 is made up of 18 amino acids. V shed 0 bases and J shed 0 bases, with 12 bases lying between them. CDR3 protein: CASSLDQGGSSYNSPLHF. CDR3 in DNA: TGTGCCAGCAGCTTAGATCAGGGCGGAAGCTCCTATAATTCACCCCTCCACTTT.

V and J are TRBV7-7 and TRBJ2-7, with D uncertain. The CDR3 contains 14 residues. Deletions cut 1 base from V and 4 bases from J, with 11 bases between. From germline, CDR1 is SSHAT and CDR2 FNYEAQ (reference sequence). The CDR3: CASSLVDRYYEQYF. DNA of the CDR3: TGTGCCAGCAGCTTAGTGGATCGGTATTACGAGCAGTACTTC.

The chain links TRBV5-1 to TRBJ1-2, with 7 nucleotides matching TRBD1. The CDR3 runs to 15 residues. Germline V CDR1 and CDR2: SGHRS, YFSETQ. Losses at the gene ends were 4 bases for V and 3 bases for J; bases not matched to a gene: 9. In nucleotides, the CDR3 is TGCGCCAGCAGCCTGCAGGGACAGCTAGACTATGGCTACACCTTC. Translating it yields CASSLQGQLDYGYTF.

V gene TRBV28 combines with J gene TRBJ2-3, with D unresolved. V was trimmed by 2 bases and J by 2 bases, leaving 11 bases between them. CDR3 length equals 15 residues. CDR1 is MDHEN and CDR2 is SYDVKM in the germline V gene. The CDR3 sequence: CASSLGSDHTDTQYF. The CDR3 DNA reads as TGTGCCAGCAGTTTAGGAAGCGACCACACAGATACGCAGTATTTT.

Only one count was recorded for this clone. This chain joins TRBV7-9 and TRBJ2-2; D is unresolved. V lost 8 bases to trimming and J lost 0 bases, with 13 bases between them. The CDR3 is made up of 15 amino acids. Germline loops: CDR1 SEHNR, CDR2 FQNEAQ (reference sequence). CDR3 in amino acids: CASGASGTNTGELFF. Here the CDR3 DNA reads TGTGCCAGCGGCGCAAGTGGAACGAACACCGGGGAGCTGTTTTTT.

In its sample, this clone was seen a few times. V and J are TRBV2 and TRBJ1-2; 8 bases line up with TRBD1. Germline V gene data show CDR1 as SNHLY and CDR2 as FYNNEI. This CDR3 contains 15 residues. The J segment lost 8 bases and the V segment lost 6 bases, leaving 14 bases of the junction unmatched. The DNA of the CDR3 is TGTGCCAGCAGGGTGGACAGGGAGCACGTGAGAGGCTACACCTTC. Translating gives CASRVDREHVRGYTF.

J is TRBJ2-1 and V is TRBV5-1; tentatively, D is TRBD1 or TRBD2 (5 bases each). Germline loops: CDR1 SGHRS, CDR2 YFSETQ. Deletions cut 1 base from V and 0 bases from J, with 11 bases between. The length of the CDR3 is 16 residues. CDR3 amino acids: CASSLSGASSYNEQFF. As DNA, the CDR3 is TGCGCCAGCAGCTTGTCCGGGGCCTCCTCCTACAATGAGCAGTTCTTC.

The chain carries TRBV5-1 and TRBJ2-1; TRBD1 agrees at 8 bases. This CDR3 contains 12 residues. Unmatched junction bases numbered 1, after V lost 3 bases and J lost 8 bases. Germline CDR1 reads SGHRS; CDR2 reads YFSETQ. The CDR3 nucleotides read TGCGCCAGCAGCTCACAGGGGGATGAGCAGTTCTTC. This codes for CASSSQGDEQFF.